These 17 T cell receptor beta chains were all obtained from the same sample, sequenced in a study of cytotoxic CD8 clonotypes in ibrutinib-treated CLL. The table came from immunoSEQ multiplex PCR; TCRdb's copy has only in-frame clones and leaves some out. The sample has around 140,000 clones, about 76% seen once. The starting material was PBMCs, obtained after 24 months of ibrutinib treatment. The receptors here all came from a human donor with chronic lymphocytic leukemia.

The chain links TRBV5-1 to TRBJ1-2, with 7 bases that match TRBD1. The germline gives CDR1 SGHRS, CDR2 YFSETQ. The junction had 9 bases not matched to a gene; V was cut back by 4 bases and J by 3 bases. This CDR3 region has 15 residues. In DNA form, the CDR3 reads TGCGCCAGCAGCCCAACGGGACAGTCCGACTATGGCTACACCTTC. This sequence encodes CASSPTGQSDYGYTF. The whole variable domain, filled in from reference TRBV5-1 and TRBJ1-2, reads KAGVTQTPRYLIKTRGQQVTLSCSPISGHRSVSWYQQTPGQGLQFLFEYFSETQRNKGNFPGRFSGRQFSNSRSEMNVSTLELGDSALYLCASSPTGQSDYGYTFGSGTRLTVV.

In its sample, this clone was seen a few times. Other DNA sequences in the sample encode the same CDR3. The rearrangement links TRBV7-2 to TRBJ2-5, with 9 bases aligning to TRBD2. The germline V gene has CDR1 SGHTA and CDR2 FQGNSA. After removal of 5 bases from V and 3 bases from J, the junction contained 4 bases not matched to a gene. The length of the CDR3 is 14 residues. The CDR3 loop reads CASSPGLAEETQYF. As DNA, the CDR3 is TGTGCCAGCAGCCCGGGACTAGCCGAAGAGACCCAGTACTTC.

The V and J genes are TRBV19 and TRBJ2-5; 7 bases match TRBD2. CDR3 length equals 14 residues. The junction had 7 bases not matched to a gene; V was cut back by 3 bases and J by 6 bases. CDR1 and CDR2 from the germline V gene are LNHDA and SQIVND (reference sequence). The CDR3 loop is CASSMGGWGKTQYF. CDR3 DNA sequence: TGTGCCAGTAGTATGGGAGGGTGGGGGAAGACCCAGTACTTC. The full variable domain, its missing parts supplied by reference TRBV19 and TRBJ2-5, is DGGITQSPKYLFRKEGQNVTLSCEQNLNHDAMYWYRQDPGQGLRLIYYSQIVNDFQKGDIAEGYSVSREKKESFPLTVTSAQKNPTAFYLCASSMGGWGKTQYFGPGTRLLVL.

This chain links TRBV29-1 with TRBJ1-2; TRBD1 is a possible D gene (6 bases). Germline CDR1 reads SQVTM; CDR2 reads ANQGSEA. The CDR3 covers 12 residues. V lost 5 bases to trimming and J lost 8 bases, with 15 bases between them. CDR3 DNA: TGCAGCGTTCGGGACACCCCGATGGGCTACACCTTC. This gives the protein CSVRDTPMGYTF.

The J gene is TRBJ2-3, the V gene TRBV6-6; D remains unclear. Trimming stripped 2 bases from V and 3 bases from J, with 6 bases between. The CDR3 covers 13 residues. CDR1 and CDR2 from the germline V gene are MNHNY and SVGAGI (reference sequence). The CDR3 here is CASSYGETDTQYF. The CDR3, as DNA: TGTGCCAGCAGTTACGGGGAAACAGATACGCAGTATTTT.

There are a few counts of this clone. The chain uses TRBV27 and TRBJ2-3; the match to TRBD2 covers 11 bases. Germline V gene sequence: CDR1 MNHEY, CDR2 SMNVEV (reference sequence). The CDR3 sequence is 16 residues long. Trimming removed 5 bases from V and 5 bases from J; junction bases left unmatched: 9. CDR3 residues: CASSPLLAGAGDTQYF. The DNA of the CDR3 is TGTGCCAGCAGTCCACTACTAGCGGGAGCAGGAGATACGCAGTATTTT.

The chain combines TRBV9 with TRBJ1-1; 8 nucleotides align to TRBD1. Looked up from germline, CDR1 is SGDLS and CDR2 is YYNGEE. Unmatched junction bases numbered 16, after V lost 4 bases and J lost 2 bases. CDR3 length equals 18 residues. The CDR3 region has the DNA TGTGCCAGCAGCCCGGGGGCAGGGGGCGCGCGGCAAAACACTGAAGCTTTCTTT. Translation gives CASSPGAGGARQNTEAFF.

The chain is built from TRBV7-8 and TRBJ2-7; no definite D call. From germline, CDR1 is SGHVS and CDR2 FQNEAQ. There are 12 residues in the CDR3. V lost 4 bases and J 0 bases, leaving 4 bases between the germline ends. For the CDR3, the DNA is TGTGCCAGCAGCTCCGCCTCCTACGAGCAGTACTTC. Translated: CASSSASYEQYF.

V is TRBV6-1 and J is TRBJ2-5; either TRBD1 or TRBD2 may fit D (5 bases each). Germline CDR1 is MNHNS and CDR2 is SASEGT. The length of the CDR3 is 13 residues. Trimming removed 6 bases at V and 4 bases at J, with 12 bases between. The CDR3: CASRRGPGETQYF. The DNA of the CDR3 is TGTGCCAGCAGGAGGGGACCGGGAGAGACCCAGTACTTC.

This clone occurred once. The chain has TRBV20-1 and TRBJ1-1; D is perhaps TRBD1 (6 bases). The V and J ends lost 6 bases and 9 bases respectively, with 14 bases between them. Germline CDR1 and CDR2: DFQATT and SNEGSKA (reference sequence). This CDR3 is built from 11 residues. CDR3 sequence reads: CSALQGGKAFF. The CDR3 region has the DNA TGCAGTGCGCTACAGGGCGGGAAAGCTTTCTTT.

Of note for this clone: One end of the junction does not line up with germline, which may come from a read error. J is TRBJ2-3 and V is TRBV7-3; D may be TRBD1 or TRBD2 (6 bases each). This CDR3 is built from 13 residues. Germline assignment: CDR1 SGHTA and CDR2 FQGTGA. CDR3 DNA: TGTGCCAGCAGCCGGGGGATACGGGACAACCCAAATTTT. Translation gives CASSRGIRDNPNF.

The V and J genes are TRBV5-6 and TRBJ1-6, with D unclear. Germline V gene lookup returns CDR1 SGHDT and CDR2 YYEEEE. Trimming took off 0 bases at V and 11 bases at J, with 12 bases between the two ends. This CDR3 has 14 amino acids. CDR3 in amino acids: CASSLGGGPPPLHF. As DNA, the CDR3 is TGTGCCAGCAGCTTGGGCGGTGGCCCGCCACCCCTCCACTTT.

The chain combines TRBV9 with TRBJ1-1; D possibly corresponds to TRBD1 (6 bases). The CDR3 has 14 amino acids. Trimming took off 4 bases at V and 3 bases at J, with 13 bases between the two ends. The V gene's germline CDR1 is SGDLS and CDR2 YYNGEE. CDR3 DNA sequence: TGTGCCAGCAGCCCTCAGGGGCGGGACACTGAAGCTTTCTTT. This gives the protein CASSPQGRDTEAFF. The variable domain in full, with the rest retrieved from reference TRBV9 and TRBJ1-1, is DSGVTQTPKHLITATGQRVTLRCSPRSGDLSVYWYQQSLDQGLQFLIQYYNGEERAKGNILERFSAQQFPDLHSELNLSSLELGDSALYFCASSPQGRDTEAFFGQGTRLTVV.

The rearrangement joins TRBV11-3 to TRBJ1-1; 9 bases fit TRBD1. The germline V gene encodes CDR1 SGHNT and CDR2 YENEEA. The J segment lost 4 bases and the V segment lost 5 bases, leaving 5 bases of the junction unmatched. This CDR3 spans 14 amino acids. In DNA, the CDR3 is TGTGCCAGCAGCGACACAGGGGGCGTCACTGAAGCTTTCTTT. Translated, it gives CASSDTGGVTEAFF.

This CDR3 reads CASSYFTDSQGAFF. The CDR3 DNA reads as TGTGCCAGCAGTTACTTCACGGACAGTCAAGGAGCTTTCTTT. The gene calls are TRBV6-6 and TRBJ1-1; maybe TRBD1 (6 bases). From germline, CDR1 is MNHNY and CDR2 SVGAGI (reference sequence). The V end lost 1 base, the J end lost 10 bases, and 16 bases lay between the germline ends. The CDR3 is 14 amino acids.

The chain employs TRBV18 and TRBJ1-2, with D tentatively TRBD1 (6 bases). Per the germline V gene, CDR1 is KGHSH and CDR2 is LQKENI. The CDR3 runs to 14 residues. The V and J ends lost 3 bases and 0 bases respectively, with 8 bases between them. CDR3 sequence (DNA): TGTGCCAGCTCACCTGGACAGACTAACTATGGCTACACCTTC. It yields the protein CASSPGQTNYGYTF.

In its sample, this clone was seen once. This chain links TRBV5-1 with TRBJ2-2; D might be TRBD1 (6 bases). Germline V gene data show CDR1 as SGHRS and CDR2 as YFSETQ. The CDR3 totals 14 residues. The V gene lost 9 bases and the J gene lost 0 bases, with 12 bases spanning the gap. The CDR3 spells CATKHRANTGELFF. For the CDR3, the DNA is TGCGCCACCAAACACAGGGCGAACACCGGGGAGCTGTTTTTT.